These 26 T cell receptor beta chains originate from one sample sequenced in a study of early T cells in non-severe SARS-CoV-2 infection. TCRdb reprocessed the 5' RACE reads via MiXCR and lists one record per CDR3 protein. The sample has about 77,000 distinct CDR3 sequences; over 9% are singletons. The sample was whole blood. The receptor source for this set is an adult who was a healthcare worker with PCR-confirmed SARS-CoV-2 infection or an uninfected control (not recorded which).

This clonotype came up many times. The chain has TRBV7-9 and TRBJ2-3; 10 bases match TRBD2. Germline V lookup: CDR1 SEHNR, CDR2 FQNEAQ (reference sequence). Losses at the gene ends were 3 bases for V and 0 bases for J; bases not matched to a gene: 3. The CDR3 is 16 residues long. The CDR3 DNA sequence: TGTGCCAGCAGCTTGGCTAGCGGGGGAAGCACAGATACGCAGTATTTT. It yields the protein CASSLASGGSTDTQYF.

The table lists this clonotype with many counts. V gene TRBV6-2 or TRBV6-3 combines with J gene TRBJ2-3; 9 nucleotides align to TRBD2. With 5 bases clipped from V and 1 base from J, the junction kept 7 bases outside the gene matches. Per germline, CDR1 MNHEY and CDR2 SVGEGT. This CDR3 has 16 amino acids. DNA for the CDR3: TGTGCCAGCAGTATGGGGACTAGCCCTGGCACAGATACGCAGTATTTT. Protein sequence: CASSMGTSPGTDTQYF.

The rearrangement links TRBV12-3 or TRBV12-4 to TRBJ2-3, with TRBD2 matching 10 bases. The CDR3 consists of 14 residues. V shed 4 bases and J 5 bases; nucleotides not matched to a gene: 3. The CDR3 region has the DNA TGTGCCAGCAGTTCTAGCGGGAGTGGAGATACGCAGTATTTT. It encodes CASSSSGSGDTQYF.

This clonotype was seen at least ten times. V usage is TRBV3-1 and J usage is TRBJ2-7; D is ambiguous. The CDR3 loop spans 13 amino acids. Trimming removed 6 bases from V and 2 bases from J, with 11 bases in between. Germline CDR1 and CDR2: LGHDT and YNNKEL (reference sequence). In nucleotides, the CDR3 is TGTGCCAGCAGTCCCGGGTTTACCTACGAGCAGTACTTC. Translating gives CASSPGFTYEQYF.

This clonotype was observed many times. The chain recombines TRBV5-1 with TRBJ2-3, with 12 bases lining up with TRBD2. The CDR3 runs 17 residues. Germline assignment: CDR1 SGHRS and CDR2 YFSETQ. V gave up 4 bases and J gave up 4 bases; unmatched junction bases: 10. CDR3 bases: TGCGCCAGCAGCCGGAGGACTAGCGGGACGAGAGCAGATACGCAGTATTTT. This sequence encodes CASSRRTSGTRADTQYF.

This clonotype was observed many times. The CDR3 region is CASRDQGFDEQYF. The CDR3 DNA reads as TGTGCCAGCAGAGATCAGGGGTTTGACGAGCAGTACTTC. The chain uses TRBV27 and TRBJ2-7; D perhaps matches TRBD1 (6 bases). The V gene's germline CDR1 is MNHEY and CDR2 SMNVEV (reference sequence). The CDR3 spans 13 residues. Trimming removed 6 bases from V and 5 bases from J, with 14 bases in between.

This clonotype was seen once. V is TRBV28 and J is TRBJ2-7, with D maybe TRBD1 (6 bases). Looked up from germline, CDR1 is MDHEN and CDR2 is SYDVKM. V was pared by 2 bases and J by 2 bases, with 7 bases between. The CDR3 sequence is 13 residues long. CDR3 sequence (DNA): TGTGCCAGCAGTTTAACAGGGACCTACGAGCAGTACTTC. Protein sequence: CASSLTGTYEQYF.

In its sample, this clonotype was seen many times. V is TRBV7-2 and J is TRBJ2-5; TRBD2 is a possible D gene (5 bases). V was shortened by 4 bases and J by 5 bases, with 17 bases between the two germline ends. The germline CDR1 and CDR2 sequences are SGHTA and FQGNSA. The CDR3 has 15 amino acids. The CDR3 DNA sequence: TGTGCCAGCAGCTCTGTAGCGAGGGTCGGGGAGACCCAGTACTTC. Amino acid sequence: CASSSVARVGETQYF.

This clonotype came up many times. The chain uses TRBV28 and TRBJ2-5; TRBD2 might be the D (5 bases). CDR3 length equals 17 residues. Germline-derived CDR1 and CDR2 are MDHEN and SYDVKM. The V end lost 6 bases, the J end lost 4 bases, and 24 bases lay between the germline ends. The CDR3 sequence: CASSPLVAGSHRETQYF. Here the CDR3 DNA reads TGTGCCAGCAGCCCTCTCGTTGCTGGGAGCCACAGAGAGACCCAGTACTTC.

The chain employs TRBV27 and TRBJ2-3; no firm D call. The V gene's germline CDR1 is MNHEY and CDR2 SMNVEV (reference sequence). This CDR3 spans 15 amino acids. Trimming cost V 3 bases and J 2 bases, with 12 bases left between them. DNA for the CDR3: TGTGCCAGCAGTTTGGGTCTAGGGCCCACAGATACGCAGTATTTT. Protein product: CASSLGLGPTDTQYF.

V gene TRBV27 combines with J gene TRBJ2-2; the D gene is possibly TRBD2 (6 bases). Germline CDR1 MNHEY, CDR2 SMNVEV (reference sequence). The CDR3 spans 14 residues. V was cut by 5 bases and J by 3 bases, with 10 bases left in between. Here the CDR3 reads CASSGGLDTGELFF. CDR3 bases: TGTGCCAGCAGTGGGGGACTCGACACCGGGGAGCTGTTTTTT.

This clonotype was seen a handful of times. V usage is TRBV12-3 or TRBV12-4 and J usage is TRBJ2-1; D is ambiguous. V lost 7 bases, J lost 8 bases, and 12 bases lay in between. The length of the CDR3 is 12 residues. CDR3 nucleotides: TGTGCCAGCACCCTTCCTTCGGATGAGCAGTTCTTC. Translation gives CASTLPSDEQFF.

V and J are TRBV11-2 and TRBJ2-2, with 7 bases that match TRBD1. Trimming removed 10 bases from V and 6 bases from J; junction bases left unmatched: 8. CDR3 length equals 13 residues. The germline CDR1 and CDR2 sequences are SGHAT and FQNNGV. The CDR3 DNA is TGTGCCACCTCTACCGGGACAGCCGGGGAGCTGTTTTTT. Translated, it gives CATSTGTAGELFF.

This clonotype was counted ten times or more. The V gene is TRBV6-1, the J gene TRBJ1-5, with a tentative D call TRBD1 (5 bases). V lost 2 bases and J 2 bases, leaving 10 bases between the germline ends. From germline, CDR1 is MNHNS and CDR2 SASEGT. This CDR3 region has 15 residues. DNA of the CDR3: TGTGCCAGCAGTGAAAGTACAGGACGCAATCAGCCCCAGCATTTT. This gives the protein CASSESTGRNQPQHF.

This clonotype was found a few times. The chain combines TRBV20-1 with TRBJ2-4; D might be TRBD2 (6 bases). The V gene lost 0 bases and the J gene lost 7 bases, with 13 bases spanning the gap. Germline V gives CDR1 DFQATT, CDR2 SNEGSKA (reference sequence). This CDR3 has 14 residues. As DNA, the CDR3 is TGCAGTGCTAGAGATCGGCAGGGACTCAACATTCAGTACTTC. It is translated as CSARDRQGLNIQYF.

This clonotype appeared many times. The V gene is TRBV28, the J gene TRBJ2-5, with D perhaps matching TRBD1 (7 bases). V dropped 6 bases and J dropped 3 bases, with 17 bases sitting between them. This CDR3 spans 15 amino acids. Germline loops: CDR1 MDHEN, CDR2 SYDVKM. In DNA form, the CDR3 reads TGTGCCAGCAGCCCAGCCCGGGGGACAGAAGAGACCCAGTACTTC. Its translation is CASSPARGTEETQYF.

DNA of the CDR3: TGTGCCAGCAGTCCGTTTACTGGCGACTTTTCCACCGGGGAGCTGTTTTTT. Its translation: CASSPFTGDFSTGELFF. This chain connects TRBV28 to TRBJ2-2, with D hard to call. There are 17 residues in the CDR3. The V gene lost 5 bases and the J gene lost 4 bases, with 20 bases spanning the gap. Germline CDR1 is MDHEN and CDR2 is SYDVKM. Combining the CDR3 with reference TRBV28 and TRBJ2-2 gives the whole variable domain DVKVTQSSRYLVKRTGEKVFLECVQDMDHENMFWYRQDPGLGLRLIYFSYDVKMKEKGDIPEGYSVSREKKERFSLILESASTNQTSMYLCASSPFTGDFSTGELFFGEGSRLTVL.

The rearrangement links TRBV2 to TRBJ2-1; TRBD2 is a possible D gene (6 bases). CDR1 is SNHLY and CDR2 is FYNNEI in the germline V gene. The CDR3 is 11 residues long. The V end lost 7 bases, the J end lost 12 bases, and 13 bases lay between the germline ends. Written as DNA, the CDR3 is TGTGCCAGCACGGCGGGATTGGGGCAGTTCTTC. It encodes CASTAGLGQFF.

As regards this clonotype: This may stem from a read error, because a much larger clone lies one nucleotide away. The chain couples TRBV20-1 to TRBJ2-1, with D hard to call. With 0 bases removed from V and 12 bases from J, the gap between germline ends came to 12 bases. The CDR3 is 12 amino acids. Germline lookup yields CDR1 DFQATT and CDR2 SNEGSKA (reference sequence). The CDR3 sequence: CSARDPKHGQFF. The CDR3 DNA sequence: TGCAGTGCTAGAGATCCCAAGCATGGGCAGTTCTTC.

This clonotype was detected only a few times. V gene TRBV2 combines with J gene TRBJ1-5, with 8 positions matching TRBD1. This CDR3 has 15 amino acids. V was pared by 6 bases and J by 4 bases, with 8 bases of the junction left unmatched. Germline CDR1 is SNHLY and CDR2 is FYNNEI. The CDR3 sequence is CASRPQGARNQPQHF. The CDR3 DNA sequence: TGTGCCAGCAGACCCCAGGGGGCGAGGAATCAGCCCCAGCATTTT.

The chain recombines TRBV7-9 with TRBJ1-2; D is unclear. Between the trimmed V and J ends, which lost 4 bases and 4 bases, there was a span of 7 bases. The length of the CDR3 is 12 residues. Germline assignment: CDR1 SEHNR and CDR2 FQNEAQ (reference sequence). CDR3 region: CASSWGSYGYTF. The CDR3 DNA reads TGTGCCAGCAGCTGGGGTTCCTATGGCTACACCTTC.

Many counts were recorded for this clonotype. The V call is TRBV7-2, the J call TRBJ2-4; 11 positions agree with TRBD2. Germline assignment: CDR1 SGHTA and CDR2 FQGNSA. The ends lost 5 bases at V and 0 bases at J; junction bases unmatched: 0. The CDR3 covers 15 residues. The CDR3 DNA reads as TGTGCCAGCAGCGGACTAGCGGGAGCCAAAAACATTCAGTACTTC. Translated, it gives CASSGLAGAKNIQYF.

A few counts support this clonotype. The chain uses TRBV20-1 and TRBJ2-7, with a possible D match to TRBD1 (6 bases). CDR3 length equals 15 residues. CDR1 and CDR2 (germline): DFQATT, SNEGSKA (reference sequence). V lost 3 bases and J lost 0, with 15 bases in between. The CDR3 is CSARAPGTNSYEQYF. The DNA of the CDR3 is TGCAGTGCTAGGGCACCCGGGACAAACTCCTACGAGCAGTACTTC.

This clonotype was seen at least ten times. The chain combines TRBV7-6 with TRBJ2-1, with no clear D. With 5 bases removed from V and 6 bases from J, the gap between germline ends came to 17 bases. The germline V gene encodes CDR1 SGHVS and CDR2 FNYEAQ. CDR3 length equals 15 residues. The CDR3 loop is CASSPTYSRLNEQFF. The CDR3 DNA sequence: TGTGCCAGCAGCCCAACGTACTCGCGCCTCAATGAGCAGTTCTTC.

There are many counts of this clonotype. The chain has TRBV5-1 and TRBJ2-3, with 10 bases matching TRBD1. With 5 bases clipped from V and 4 bases from J, the junction kept 7 bases outside the gene matches. There are 15 residues in the CDR3. Per germline, CDR1 SGHRS and CDR2 YFSETQ. The CDR3 DNA reads as TGCGCCAGCAGTATCTCCGGGACAGGGGCAGATACGCAGTATTTT. Protein sequence: CASSISGTGADTQYF.

This sequence joins TRBV7-8 and TRBJ2-3; a possible D gene is TRBD1 (6 bases). Trimming removed 0 bases from V and 1 base from J, with 8 bases in between. The CDR3 runs 15 residues. Germline V gives CDR1 SGHVS, CDR2 FQNEAQ. CDR3 sequence: CASSLAGQRTDTQYF. The CDR3 DNA reads TGTGCCAGCAGCTTAGCGGGACAACGCACAGATACGCAGTATTTT.